What follows is one TCR beta chain and its context. Its binding antigen is unknown. Base-call qualities are not available, and no considerably larger clone is one nucleotide away. This specimen comes from a study of STAT5B mutations in CD4+ large granular lymphocyte leukemia (dated by TCRdb to the early 2020s). In the study overall: Among healthy controls, the CDR3 'QG' motif was associated with a particular HLA allele. The study compared the TCRbeta repertoires of patients with CD4+ T-cell large granular lymphocyte leukemia against the TCRbeta repertoires of healthy blood donors. The purity of purified fractions was confirmed by flow cytometry on FACSCanto II or FACSVerse to exceed 95% among lymphocytes.

The healthy controls were a few dozen blood donors, and the buffy coats of these donors were supplied by the Finnish Red Cross blood service. All TCR-sequenced material derived from peripheral blood: patient blood samples and healthy donor buffy coats. Ficoll-Hypaque gradient centrifugation was used to isolate peripheral blood mononuclear cells. CD4+ cells were magnetically purified from the buffy coats of healthy controls. Genomic DNA was extracted with the Gentra Puregene Cell and Tissue kit and quantified on a Qubit 2.0 fluorometer. Study-level results and caveats: Data were not HLA-matched; higher clonality in CD4+ versus CD8+ T-LGLL could reflect the relatively small sample size. CD4-sorted patient repertoires appeared more clonal than healthy CD4+ repertoires, and this difference persisted after removing the putative leukemic clones. Main leukemic clonotypes were private to each patient, although about 25% of the main leukemic clonotypes were found at low frequency in the non-leukemic repertoires of other patients. Enrichment of TRBV06-family usage was observed among the top patient clones (8/27) relative to healthy controls (2/35).

The CDR3 covers 15 residues, taking in both the cysteine and the phenylalanine. CDR3 DNA is the only sequence kept; it has 45 bases, read in frame from the first base. Unmatched junction bases come to 11, with V trimmed by 7 bases and J by 4 bases. The germline V gene provides CDR1 MDHEN and CDR2 SYDVKM. The immunoSEQ assay at survey resolution was applied to genomic DNA for sequencing of TCRbeta rearrangements. Processing in the source paper ran as follows. In the TCR sequencing data, the lowest productive clonotype frequency that could be detected was 2.59 x 10-5. Only productive TCRbeta rearrangements, meaning sequences that were complete and in-frame, were kept for the analyses. The clonality of each sample was calculated as Simpson clonality in the immunoSEQ Analyzer version 3.0. Clones were grouped by frequency into very rare, small, medium, large (1-20%) or hyperexpanded (>20%) categories. Generation probabilities were estimated with OLGA 1.2.3, V-gene circos plots were generated with VDJtools, specificities were searched for in VDJdb, and CDR3 motifs were identified with GLIPH. TCRdb took this table from immuneACCESS and kept in-frame rearrangements with V and J called. Such tables lack part of the clones; where checked against another copy, unresolved V genes explain under half of the gap, and the rest is unexplained. The DNA was the basis for D and trimming; V, J and clone size are from that table. In all, the sample holds some 34,000 clones, and around 74% of those were seen once. 0.29% of the sample is taken by the ten largest.

The chain joins TRBV28 to TRBJ1-1; 8 central nucleotides agree with TRBD1. The sample taken for sequencing was CD4+ T cells from blood buffy coats. This clonotype was obtained from a human donor in good health. The sequenced DNA: TGTGCCAGCATATCGGCAGGGGGCGTCGGCACTGAAGCTTTCTTT. This codes for CASISAGGVGTEAFF.